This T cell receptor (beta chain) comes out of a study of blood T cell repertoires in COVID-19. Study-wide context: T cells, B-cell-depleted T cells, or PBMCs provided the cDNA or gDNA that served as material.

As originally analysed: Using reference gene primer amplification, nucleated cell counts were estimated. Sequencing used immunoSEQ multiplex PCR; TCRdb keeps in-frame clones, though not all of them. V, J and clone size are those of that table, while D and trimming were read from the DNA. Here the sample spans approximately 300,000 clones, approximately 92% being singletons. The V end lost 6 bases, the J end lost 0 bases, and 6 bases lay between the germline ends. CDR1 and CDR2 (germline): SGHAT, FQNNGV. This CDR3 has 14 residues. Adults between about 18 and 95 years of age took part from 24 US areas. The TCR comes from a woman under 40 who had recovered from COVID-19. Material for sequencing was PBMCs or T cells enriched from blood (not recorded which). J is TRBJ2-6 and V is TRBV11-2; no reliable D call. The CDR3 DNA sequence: TGTGCCAGCAGACAGCTCTCTGGGGCCAACGTCCTGACTTTC. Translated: CASRQLSGANVLTF.